This T cell receptor beta chain was sequenced during a study of early T cells in non-severe SARS-CoV-2 infection. As for the study in general: Sequencing input comprised bulk RNA from unsorted whole blood; chain pairing was not available. Notes on the study in general: VDJdb matches were skewed toward anti-spike CD8 T cell responses.

The germline V gene encodes CDR1 SEHNR and CDR2 FQNEAQ (reference sequence). Trimming took 5 bases from V and 4 from J; bases not matched to a gene: 6. This CDR3 is built from 16 residues. TCRdb analysed the 5' RACE reads with MiXCR anew, one entry per CDR3 protein. The sample consists of roughly 52,000 distinct CDR3 sequences, 7% to 9% of them appearing once. This clonotype was seen a handful of times. What it recognizes is unknown. The gene calls are TRBV7-9 and TRBJ2-1, with TRBD2 identical over 12 bases. This receptor was obtained from an adult who was a healthcare worker with PCR-confirmed SARS-CoV-2 infection or an uninfected control (not recorded which). Material: whole blood. Here the CDR3 DNA reads TGTGCCAGCAGCCCCGGACTAGCGGGAAGGTACAATGAGCAGTTCTTC. Protein: CASSPGLAGRYNEQFF.